The 27 T cell receptor beta chains below come from one sample, sequenced in a study of shared clonotypes between healthy human individuals. Produced via immunoSEQ multiplex PCR; TCRdb's table is partial and in-frame only. Of 2 million to 2.5 million clones listed, 85% to 95% are singletons. The sample consisted of naive CD4+ T cells from PBMCs. Subset described: CD45RA+ positively selected. The receptors come from a man between 18 and 35 years old in good health. Some clones in this sample may be carry-over from other donors' samples.

This sequence joins TRBV15 and TRBJ2-7, with 9 bases matching TRBD1. V lost 4 bases and J lost 3; bases outside the gene matches: 4. Germline CDR1 and CDR2: LNHNV and YYDKDF (reference sequence). This CDR3 has 14 residues. As DNA, the CDR3 is TGTGCCACCAGCACAGGACAGGGGTTCTACGAGCAGTACTTC. This translates into CATSTGQGFYEQYF.

This rearrangement joins TRBV28 to TRBJ2-7; D is undetermined. CDR3 length equals 12 residues. V was pared by 4 bases and J by 6 bases, with 10 bases between. Germline CDR1 MDHEN, CDR2 SYDVKM. The CDR3: CASSSTPAEQYF. CDR3 in DNA: TGTGCCAGCAGTTCTACGCCGGCCGAGCAGTACTTC.

V usage is TRBV2 and J usage is TRBJ1-6, with 7 nucleotides matching TRBD1. The length of the CDR3 is 15 residues. Per the germline V gene, CDR1 is SNHLY and CDR2 is FYNNEI. The ends lost 7 bases at V and 8 bases at J; junction bases unmatched: 11. The CDR3 bases are TGTGCCAGCATCGGAGGGGGACAGAATGATTCACCCCTCCACTTT. This sequence encodes CASIGGGQNDSPLHF.

This clone was recorded once. This chain links TRBV7-9 with TRBJ2-7; D is undetermined. V was clipped by 4 bases and J by 2 bases, with 6 bases between them. The germline CDR1 and CDR2 sequences are SEHNR and FQNEAQ (reference sequence). The CDR3 runs to 12 residues. The CDR3 is CASSSGPYEQYF. The CDR3, as DNA: TGTGCCAGCAGCTCAGGTCCCTACGAGCAGTACTTC.

In regard to this clone: The sample holds other DNA sequences that translate to the same CDR3. V usage is TRBV5-1 and J usage is TRBJ2-1; a weak D match, TRBD1 (6 bases). V was pared by 0 bases and J by 2 bases, with 6 bases between. CDR3 length equals 14 residues. Per the germline V gene, CDR1 is SGHRS and CDR2 is YFSETQ. The CDR3 region is CASSLDRAYNEQFF. For the CDR3, the DNA is TGCGCCAGCAGCTTGGACAGGGCCTACAATGAGCAGTTCTTC.

The J gene is TRBJ2-7, the V gene TRBV10-1, with TRBD1 as a possible D gene (5 bases). V was clipped by 3 bases and J by 6 bases, with 15 bases between them. From germline, CDR1 is WNHNN and CDR2 SYGVQD (reference sequence). This CDR3 is 14 amino acids long. This CDR3 is CASSDGRVSGEQYF. Written as DNA, the CDR3 is TGCGCCAGCAGTGACGGCAGGGTTTCGGGCGAGCAGTACTTC.

There are a few counts of this clone. The J gene is TRBJ1-1, the V gene TRBV5-1; a possible D gene is TRBD1 (5 bases). This CDR3 contains 13 residues. The V end was cut by 2 bases, the J end by 4 bases, with 9 bases between. Looked up from germline, CDR1 is SGHRS and CDR2 is YFSETQ. CDR3 nucleotides: TGCGCCAGCAGCTTTGATGGGGGCACTGAAGCTTTCTTT. Translating it yields CASSFDGGTEAFF. The variable domain in full, with the rest retrieved from reference TRBV5-1 and TRBJ1-1, is KAGVTQTPRYLIKTRGQQVTLSCSPISGHRSVSWYQQTPGQGLQFLFEYFSETQRNKGNFPGRFSGRQFSNSRSEMNVSTLELGDSALYLCASSFDGGTEAFFGQGTRLTVV.

V and J are TRBV9 and TRBJ2-2; D gene unclear. Germline-derived CDR1 and CDR2 are SGDLS and YYNGEE. With 1 base removed from V and 0 bases from J, the gap between germline ends came to 13 bases. This CDR3 has 17 amino acids. The CDR3 sequence: CASSVYPRTSNTGELFF. Written as DNA, the CDR3 is TGTGCCAGCAGCGTATATCCTAGAACCTCGAACACCGGGGAGCTGTTTTTT. Together with reference TRBV9 and TRBJ2-2, the CDR3 gives the full variable domain: DSGVTQTPKHLITATGQRVTLRCSPRSGDLSVYWYQQSLDQGLQFLIQYYNGEERAKGNILERFSAQQFPDLHSELNLSSLELGDSALYFCASSVYPRTSNTGELFFGEGSRLTVL.

The genes are TRBV6-6 and TRBJ2-3; the match to TRBD1 covers 8 bases. Losses at the gene ends were 5 bases for V and 2 bases for J; bases not matched to a gene: 9. The CDR3 totals 16 residues. The germline CDR1 and CDR2 sequences are MNHNY and SVGAGI (reference sequence). The CDR3 sequence: CASSARQGKNTDTQYF. CDR3 bases: TGTGCCAGCAGTGCGCGACAGGGGAAAAACACAGATACGCAGTATTTT.

The chain employs TRBV10-3 and TRBJ2-3, with D unclear. CDR3 length: 14 residues. Germline CDR1 ENHRY, CDR2 SYGVKD. The germline V and J ends were trimmed by 0 bases and 3 bases, with 7 bases remaining between them. The CDR3 DNA sequence: TGTGCCATCAGTGAGTCGTCCACAACAGATACGCAGTATTTT. This translates into CAISESSTTDTQYF.

This chain joins TRBV5-1 and TRBJ1-4; TRBD1 agrees at 10 bases. Unmatched junction bases numbered 10, after V lost 6 bases and J lost 8 bases. Germline V gene data show CDR1 as SGHRS and CDR2 as YFSETQ. The CDR3 length is 15 residues. The chain's CDR3 is CASKASGTGEEKLFF. For the CDR3, the DNA is TGCGCCAGCAAGGCCTCCGGGACAGGGGAAGAAAAACTGTTTTTT.

As for this clone: Germline and junction disagree at one end, which may indicate a read error. The rearrangement links TRBV10-3 to TRBJ1-5; no firm D call. Germline CDR1 is ENHRY and CDR2 is SYGVKD. This CDR3 region has 14 residues. The CDR3 here is CAMSADGSNQPQHF. DNA of the CDR3: TGTGCCATGAGTGCGGACGGTAGCAATCAGCCCCAGCATTTT.

This chain uses TRBV19 with TRBJ2-7; TRBD2 aligns across 11 bases. CDR1 LNHDA and CDR2 SQIVND come from the germline V gene (reference sequence). The J segment lost 2 bases and the V segment lost 1 base, leaving 7 bases of the junction unmatched. The CDR3 contains 17 residues. For the CDR3, the DNA is TGTGCCAGTAGTATAGGGGGACTAGCGGTTCGCCCCTACGAGCAGTACTTC. It translates to CASSIGGLAVRPYEQYF.

The rearrangement links TRBV28 to TRBJ1-1; no clear D. V was trimmed by 10 bases and J by 5 bases, leaving 23 bases between them. The germline CDR1 and CDR2 sequences are MDHEN and SYDVKM. The CDR3 extends over 15 amino acids. The DNA of the CDR3 is TGTGCCACCTTTGGAACGGCGGCGGTGAGAACTGAAGCTTTCTTT. It encodes CATFGTAAVRTEAFF. Using reference TRBV28 and TRBJ1-1 for the parts outside the CDR3, the full variable domain is DVKVTQSSRYLVKRTGEKVFLECVQDMDHENMFWYRQDPGLGLRLIYFSYDVKMKEKGDIPEGYSVSREKKERFSLILESASTNQTSMYLCATFGTAAVRTEAFFGQGTRLTVV.

The J gene is TRBJ1-1, the V gene TRBV28; tentatively, D is TRBD1 (6 bases). The CDR3 has 16 amino acids. Germline assignment: CDR1 MDHEN and CDR2 SYDVKM. V was clipped by 5 bases and J by 6 bases, with 22 bases between them. The CDR3 nucleotides read TGTGCCAGCAGTACCACAGGGTCGGCCTTGATCTCTGAAGCTTTCTTT. Amino acid sequence: CASSTTGSALISEAFF. The full variable domain, in which reference TRBV28 and TRBJ1-1 provide the parts outside the CDR3, is DVKVTQSSRYLVKRTGEKVFLECVQDMDHENMFWYRQDPGLGLRLIYFSYDVKMKEKGDIPEGYSVSREKKERFSLILESASTNQTSMYLCASSTTGSALISEAFFGQGTRLTVV.

CDR3 sequence (DNA): TGTGCCAGCAGTCCAGGCCCCTACGAGCAGTACTTC. Its protein product is CASSPGPYEQYF. The chain combines TRBV11-1 with TRBJ2-5; no reliable D call. The assigned J gene may be wrong: the sequence end matches TRBJ2-7 better. CDR1 and CDR2 (germline): SGHAT, FQDESV (reference sequence). The CDR3 has 12 amino acids.

The chain uses TRBV25-1 and TRBJ1-2, with D hard to call. Germline values: CDR1 MGHDK, CDR2 SYGVNS. Deletions cut 4 bases from V and 2 bases from J, with 14 bases between. The CDR3 is made up of 15 amino acids. The CDR3: CASSVRGRRNYGYTF. The CDR3 region has the DNA TGTGCCAGCAGTGTCCGAGGCAGGAGGAACTATGGCTACACCTTC.

J is TRBJ2-3 and V is TRBV5-4, with a weak D call TRBD2 (6 bases). The V end was cut by 4 bases, the J end by 0 bases, with 12 bases between. CDR1 and CDR2 (germline): SGHNT, YYREEE (reference sequence). The CDR3 has 15 amino acids. CDR3: CASSGGADSTDTQYF. The CDR3 nucleotides read TGTGCCAGCAGCGGCGGGGCGGACAGCACAGATACGCAGTATTTT.

The CDR3, as DNA: TGCGCCAGCAGTGAGAGGCAGTCCAATCAGCCCCAGCATTTT. Its translation is CASSERQSNQPQHF. The chain has TRBV10-2 and TRBJ1-5; D is undetermined. V was pared by 2 bases and J by 3 bases, with 8 bases between. The V gene's germline CDR1 is WSHSY and CDR2 SAAADI. The CDR3 extends over 14 amino acids.

On this clone itself: At one end, the junction sequence differs from germline, possibly due to a read error. The CDR3 protein is CASSYPSGRDGNF. The CDR3, as DNA: TGTGCCAGCAGTTATCCTAGCGGGAGAGATGGGAACTTC. The gene calls are TRBV28 and TRBJ2-7; 10 positions match TRBD2. In germline, CDR1 is MDHEN, CDR2 SYDVKM. This CDR3 spans 13 amino acids. The full variable domain, rest sourced from reference TRBV28 and TRBJ2-7, is DVKVTQSSRYLVKRTGEKVFLECVQDMDHENMFWYRQDPGLGLRLIYFSYDVKMKEKGDIPEGYSVSREKKERFSLILESASTNQTSMYLCASSYPSGRDGNFGPGTRLTVT.

The chain is built from TRBV28 and TRBJ1-1; tentative D call: TRBD1 (6 bases). V dropped 7 bases and J dropped 2 bases, with 14 bases sitting between them. Germline V gene data show CDR1 as MDHEN and CDR2 as SYDVKM. The CDR3 extends over 14 amino acids. CDR3 region: CASKLGGLNTEAFF. In DNA, the CDR3 is TGTGCCAGCAAACTAGGGGGTTTAAACACTGAAGCTTTCTTT.

V gene TRBV4-3 combines with J gene TRBJ1-2; D is unclear. CDR1 is LGHNA and CDR2 is YSLEER in the germline V gene. The CDR3 consists of 16 residues. V gave up 1 base and J gave up 2 bases, with 14 bases separating them. The CDR3 here is CASSQGPRQTNYGYTF. The CDR3 DNA reads as TGCGCCAGCAGCCAAGGGCCTCGGCAGACCAACTATGGCTACACCTTC.

V gene TRBV7-8 combines with J gene TRBJ1-1; D is uncertain. The CDR3 covers 17 residues. CDR1 and CDR2 (germline): SGHVS, FQNEAQ. The germline V and J ends were trimmed by 1 base and 1 base, with 16 bases remaining between them. The CDR3 sequence: CASSLVAASLPNTEAFF. The CDR3 region has the DNA TGTGCCAGCAGCTTAGTGGCGGCCAGCCTCCCGAACACTGAAGCTTTCTTT.

J is TRBJ2-1 and V is TRBV5-6; D ambiguous. Germline assignment: CDR1 SGHDT and CDR2 YYEEEE. This CDR3 contains 12 residues. The V and J ends lost 3 bases and 7 bases respectively, with 8 bases between them. The CDR3: CASSSASNEQFF. For the CDR3, the DNA is TGTGCCAGCAGCTCAGCATCAAATGAGCAGTTCTTC.

This rearrangement joins TRBV4-2 to TRBJ1-4, with 10 bases identical to TRBD1. V lost 4 bases and J lost 9; bases outside the gene matches: 5. The CDR3 spans 14 residues. The germline gives CDR1 LGHNA, CDR2 YNFKEQ. CDR3 sequence (DNA): TGTGCCAGCAGCCCGACAGGGGGCTCCCAAAAACTGTTTTTT. This translates into CASSPTGGSQKLFF.

In this sample, this clone turned up once. This chain joins TRBV5-1 and TRBJ1-1; D gene unclear. Germline-derived CDR1 and CDR2 are SGHRS and YFSETQ. The CDR3 consists of 16 residues. V was cut by 4 bases and J by 0 bases, with 16 bases left in between. This CDR3 reads CASSRLAGRLNTEAFF. As DNA, the CDR3 is TGCGCCAGCAGCCGCTTGGCCGGGAGATTGAACACTGAAGCTTTCTTT.

V is TRBV5-5 and J is TRBJ2-3; 10 nucleotides agree with TRBD2. CDR3 length equals 16 residues. The V gene end was trimmed by 4 bases and the J gene end by 1 base; junction bases not matched to a gene: 6. Germline assignment: CDR1 SGHKS and CDR2 YYEKEE (reference sequence). The CDR3 nucleotides read TGTGCCAGCAGCCCGAACCTAGCGGGAGGCACAGATACGCAGTATTTT. It codes for CASSPNLAGGTDTQYF. The whole variable domain, filled in from reference TRBV5-5 and TRBJ2-3, reads DAGVTQSPTHLIKTRGQQVTLRCSPISGHKSVSWYQQVLGQGPQFIFQYYEKEERGRGNFPDRFSARQFPNYSSELNVNALLLGDSALYLCASSPNLAGGTDTQYFGPGTRLTVL.